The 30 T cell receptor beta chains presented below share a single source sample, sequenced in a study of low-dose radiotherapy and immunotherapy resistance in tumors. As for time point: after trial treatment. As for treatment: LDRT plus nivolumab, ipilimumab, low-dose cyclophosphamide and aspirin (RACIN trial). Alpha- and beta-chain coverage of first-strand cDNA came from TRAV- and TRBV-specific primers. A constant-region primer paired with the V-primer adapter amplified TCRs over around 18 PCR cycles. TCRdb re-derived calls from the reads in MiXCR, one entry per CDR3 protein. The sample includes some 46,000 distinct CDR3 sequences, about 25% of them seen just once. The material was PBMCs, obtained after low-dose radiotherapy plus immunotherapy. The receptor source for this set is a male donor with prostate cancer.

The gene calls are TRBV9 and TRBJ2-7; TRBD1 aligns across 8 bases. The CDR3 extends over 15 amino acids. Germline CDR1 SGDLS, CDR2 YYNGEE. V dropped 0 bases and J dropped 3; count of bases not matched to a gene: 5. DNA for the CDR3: TGTGCCAGCAGCGTAGCAGGGACAGGAAGCTACGAGCAGTACTTC. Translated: CASSVAGTGSYEQYF.

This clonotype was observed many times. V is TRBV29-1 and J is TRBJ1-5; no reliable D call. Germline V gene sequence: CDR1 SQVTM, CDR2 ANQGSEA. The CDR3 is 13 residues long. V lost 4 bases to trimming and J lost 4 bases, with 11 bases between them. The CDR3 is CSVAEGSNQPQHF. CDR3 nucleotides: TGCAGCGTTGCAGAGGGTAGTAATCAGCCCCAGCATTTT.

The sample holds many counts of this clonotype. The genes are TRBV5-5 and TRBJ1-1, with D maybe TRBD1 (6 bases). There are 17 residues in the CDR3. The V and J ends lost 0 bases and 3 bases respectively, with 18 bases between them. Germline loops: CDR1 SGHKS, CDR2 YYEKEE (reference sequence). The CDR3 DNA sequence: TGTGCCAGCAGCTTGGGTGGGGGGGCTCGCTCTTACACTGAAGCTTTCTTT. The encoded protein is CASSLGGGARSYTEAFF.

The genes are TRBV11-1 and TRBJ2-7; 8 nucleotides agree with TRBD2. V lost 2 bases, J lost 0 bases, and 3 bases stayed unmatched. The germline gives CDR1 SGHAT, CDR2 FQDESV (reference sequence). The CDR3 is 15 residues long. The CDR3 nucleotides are TGTGCCAGCAGCTTAACCGCGGGGGGCTCCTACGAGCAGTACTTC. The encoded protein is CASSLTAGGSYEQYF.

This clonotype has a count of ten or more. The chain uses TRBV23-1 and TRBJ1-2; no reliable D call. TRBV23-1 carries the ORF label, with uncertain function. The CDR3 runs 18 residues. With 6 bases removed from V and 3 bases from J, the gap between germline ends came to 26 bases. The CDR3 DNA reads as TGCGCCAGCAGCCCGGCCCGATGCTTCGGCCCCCGCCACTATGGCTACACCTTC. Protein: CASSPARCFGPRHYGYTF.

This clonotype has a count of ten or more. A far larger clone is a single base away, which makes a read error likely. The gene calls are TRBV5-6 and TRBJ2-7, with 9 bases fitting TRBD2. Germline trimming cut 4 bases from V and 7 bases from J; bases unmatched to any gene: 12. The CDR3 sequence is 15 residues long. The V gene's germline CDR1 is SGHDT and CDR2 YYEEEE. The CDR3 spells CASSIGTSPGSEQYF. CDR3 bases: TGTGCCAGCAGCATCGGGACTAGCCCAGGGAGTGAGCAGTACTTC.

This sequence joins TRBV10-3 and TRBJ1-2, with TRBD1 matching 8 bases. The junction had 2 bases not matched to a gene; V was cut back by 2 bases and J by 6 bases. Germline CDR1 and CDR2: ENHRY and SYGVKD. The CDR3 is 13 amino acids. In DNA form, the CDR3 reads TGTGCCATCAGTGAGGGACAGGGACATGGCTACACCTTC. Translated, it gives CAISEGQGHGYTF.

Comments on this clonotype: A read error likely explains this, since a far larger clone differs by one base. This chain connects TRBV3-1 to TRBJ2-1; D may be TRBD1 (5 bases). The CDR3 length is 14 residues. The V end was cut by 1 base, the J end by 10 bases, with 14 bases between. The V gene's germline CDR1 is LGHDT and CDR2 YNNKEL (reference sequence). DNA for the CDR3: TGTGCCAGCAGCCAAGGGCAGGGCAACTACGAGCAGTTCTTC. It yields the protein CASSQGQGNYEQFF.

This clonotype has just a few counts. CDR3 in DNA: TGCGCCAGCAGCGCTAACGGAAACGACAATCAGCCCCAGCATTTT. Translated: CASSANGNDNQPQHF. V and J are TRBV5-1 and TRBJ1-5; no clear D. This CDR3 has 15 amino acids. Trimming pared 4 bases from V and 3 bases from J, leaving 14 bases between. Germline values: CDR1 SGHRS, CDR2 YFSETQ.

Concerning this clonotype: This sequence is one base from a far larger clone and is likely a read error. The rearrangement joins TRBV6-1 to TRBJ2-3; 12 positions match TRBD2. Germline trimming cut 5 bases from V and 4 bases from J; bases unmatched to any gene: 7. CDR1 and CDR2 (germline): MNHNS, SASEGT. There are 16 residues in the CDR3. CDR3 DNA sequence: TGTGCCAGCAGTTACTCCGCTAGCGGGGGGGCAGATACGCAGTATTTT. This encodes CASSYSASGGADTQYF.

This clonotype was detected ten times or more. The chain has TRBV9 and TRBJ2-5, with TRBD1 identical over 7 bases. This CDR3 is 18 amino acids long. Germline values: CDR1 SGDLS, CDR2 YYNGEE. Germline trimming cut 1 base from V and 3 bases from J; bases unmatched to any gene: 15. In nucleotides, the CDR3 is TGTGCCAGCAGCGTACGGGAAGGGGCACGGGACAGCAAAGAGACCCAGTACTTC. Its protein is CASSVREGARDSKETQYF.

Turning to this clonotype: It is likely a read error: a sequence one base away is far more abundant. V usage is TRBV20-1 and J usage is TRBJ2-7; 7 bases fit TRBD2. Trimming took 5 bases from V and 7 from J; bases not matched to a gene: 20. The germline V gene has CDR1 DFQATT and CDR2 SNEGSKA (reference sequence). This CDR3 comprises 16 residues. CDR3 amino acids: CSAGSGGGSSYNEQYF. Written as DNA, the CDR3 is TGCAGTGCTGGTTCGGGTGGCGGGAGCTCCTACAATGAGCAGTACTTC.

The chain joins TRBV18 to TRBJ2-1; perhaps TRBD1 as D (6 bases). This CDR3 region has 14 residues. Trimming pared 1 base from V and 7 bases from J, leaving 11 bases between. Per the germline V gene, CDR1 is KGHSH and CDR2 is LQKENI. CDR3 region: CASSPRDTRNEQFF. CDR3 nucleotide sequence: TGTGCCAGCTCACCACGGGACACACGAAATGAGCAGTTCTTC.

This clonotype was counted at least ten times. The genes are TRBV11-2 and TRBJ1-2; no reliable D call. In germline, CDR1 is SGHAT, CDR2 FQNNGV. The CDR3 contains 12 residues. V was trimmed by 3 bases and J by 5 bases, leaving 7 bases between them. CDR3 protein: CASSFGEYGYTF. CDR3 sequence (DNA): TGTGCCAGCAGCTTTGGGGAATATGGCTACACCTTC.

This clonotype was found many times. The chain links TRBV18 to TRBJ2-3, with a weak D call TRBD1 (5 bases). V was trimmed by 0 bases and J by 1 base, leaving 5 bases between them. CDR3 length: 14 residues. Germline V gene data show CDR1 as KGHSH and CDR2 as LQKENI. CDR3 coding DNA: TGTGCCAGCTCACCACCGACAGGCACAGATACGCAGTATTTT. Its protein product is CASSPPTGTDTQYF.

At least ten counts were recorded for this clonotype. CDR3 coding DNA: TGTGCCAGCAGCTCAACTTCCGGGCCCCTCCCAGATACGCAGTATTTT. Protein: CASSSTSGPLPDTQYF. The chain combines TRBV28 with TRBJ2-3; no definite D call. Trimming shortened V by 6 bases and J by 4 bases, and 20 bases separated the two germline ends. Germline CDR1 MDHEN, CDR2 SYDVKM. CDR3 length equals 16 residues.

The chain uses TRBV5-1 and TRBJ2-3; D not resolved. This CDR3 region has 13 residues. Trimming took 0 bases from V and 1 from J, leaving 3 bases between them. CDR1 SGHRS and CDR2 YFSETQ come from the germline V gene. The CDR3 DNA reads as TGCGCCAGCAGCTTGGGTGGCACAGATACGCAGTATTTT. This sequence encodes CASSLGGTDTQYF.

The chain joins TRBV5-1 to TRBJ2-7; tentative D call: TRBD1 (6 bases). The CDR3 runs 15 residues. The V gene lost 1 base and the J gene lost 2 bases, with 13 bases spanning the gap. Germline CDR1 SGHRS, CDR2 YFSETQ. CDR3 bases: TGCGCCAGCAGCTTGAACGCAGGGGATCCCTACGAGCAGTACTTC. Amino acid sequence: CASSLNAGDPYEQYF.

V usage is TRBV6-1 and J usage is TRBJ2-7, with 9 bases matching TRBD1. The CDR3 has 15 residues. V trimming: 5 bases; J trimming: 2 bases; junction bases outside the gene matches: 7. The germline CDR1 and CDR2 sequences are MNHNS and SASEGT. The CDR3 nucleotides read TGTGCCAGCAGTTACCCACAGGGGGCACCCTACGAGCAGTACTTC. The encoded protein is CASSYPQGAPYEQYF.

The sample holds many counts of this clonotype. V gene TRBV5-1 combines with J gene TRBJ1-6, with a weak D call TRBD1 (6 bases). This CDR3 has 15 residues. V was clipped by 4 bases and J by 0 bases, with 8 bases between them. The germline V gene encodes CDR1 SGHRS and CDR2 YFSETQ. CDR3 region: CASSPDSSYNSPLHF. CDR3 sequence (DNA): TGCGCCAGCAGCCCGGACAGCTCCTATAATTCACCCCTCCACTTT.

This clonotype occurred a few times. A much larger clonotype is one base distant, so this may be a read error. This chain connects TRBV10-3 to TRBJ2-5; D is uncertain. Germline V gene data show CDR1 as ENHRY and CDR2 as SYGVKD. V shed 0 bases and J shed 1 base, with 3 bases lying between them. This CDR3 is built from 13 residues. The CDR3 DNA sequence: TGTGCCATCAGTGAGTCGACCCAAGAGACCCAGTACTTC. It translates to CAISESTQETQYF.

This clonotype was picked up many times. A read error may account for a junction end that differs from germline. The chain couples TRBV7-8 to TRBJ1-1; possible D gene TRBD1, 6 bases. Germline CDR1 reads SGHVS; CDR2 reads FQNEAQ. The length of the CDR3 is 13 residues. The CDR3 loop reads CASNLGGWTEAFF. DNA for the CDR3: TGTGCCAGCAACTTAGGGGGGTGGACTGAAGCTTTCTTT.

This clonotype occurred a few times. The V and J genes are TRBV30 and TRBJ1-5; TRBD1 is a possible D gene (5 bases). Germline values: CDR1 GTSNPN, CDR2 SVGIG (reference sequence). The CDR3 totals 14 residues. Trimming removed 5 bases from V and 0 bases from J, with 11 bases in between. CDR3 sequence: CAWGPGYSNQPQHF. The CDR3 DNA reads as TGTGCCTGGGGCCCAGGGTATAGCAATCAGCCCCAGCATTTT.

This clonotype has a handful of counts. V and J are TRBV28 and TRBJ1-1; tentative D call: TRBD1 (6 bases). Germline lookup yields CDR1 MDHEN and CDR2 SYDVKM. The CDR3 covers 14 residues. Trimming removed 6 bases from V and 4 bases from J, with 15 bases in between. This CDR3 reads CASSPPGEGTEAFF. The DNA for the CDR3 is TGTGCCAGCAGCCCACCAGGGGAGGGCACTGAAGCTTTCTTT. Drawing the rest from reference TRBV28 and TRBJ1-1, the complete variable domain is DVKVTQSSRYLVKRTGEKVFLECVQDMDHENMFWYRQDPGLGLRLIYFSYDVKMKEKGDIPEGYSVSREKKERFSLILESASTNQTSMYLCASSPPGEGTEAFFGQGTRLTVV.

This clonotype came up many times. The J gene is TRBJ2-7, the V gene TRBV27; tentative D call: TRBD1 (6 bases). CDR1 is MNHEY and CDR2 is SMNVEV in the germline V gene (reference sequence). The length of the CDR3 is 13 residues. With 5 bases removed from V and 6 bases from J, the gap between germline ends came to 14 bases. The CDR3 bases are TGTGCCAGCAGTCTAAGACAGGCAGGCGAGCAGTACTTC. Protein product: CASSLRQAGEQYF.

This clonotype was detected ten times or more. CDR3 loop: CASSITQQVIQANEQFF. CDR3 nucleotides: TGTGCCAGCAGTATCACCCAACAGGTTATCCAGGCCAATGAGCAGTTCTTC. The chain combines TRBV27 with TRBJ2-1, with D tentatively TRBD1 (5 bases). The germline V and J ends were trimmed by 5 bases and 6 bases, with 23 bases remaining between them. CDR1 and CDR2 (germline): MNHEY, SMNVEV (reference sequence). The length of the CDR3 is 17 residues.

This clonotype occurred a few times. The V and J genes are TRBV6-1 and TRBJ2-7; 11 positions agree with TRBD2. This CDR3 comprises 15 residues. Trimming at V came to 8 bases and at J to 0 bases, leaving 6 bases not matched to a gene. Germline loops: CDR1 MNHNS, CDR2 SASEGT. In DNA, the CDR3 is TGTGCCAGCGCGGGACTAGCGGCGACCTCCTACGAGCAGTACTTC. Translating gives CASAGLAATSYEQYF.

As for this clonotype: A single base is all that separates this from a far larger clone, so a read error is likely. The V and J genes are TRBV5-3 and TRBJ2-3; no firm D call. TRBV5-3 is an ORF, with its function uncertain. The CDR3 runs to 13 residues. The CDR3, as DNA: TGTGTCAGCAGTGAGTTTAGCACAGATACGCAGTATTTT. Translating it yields CVSSEFSTDTQYF.

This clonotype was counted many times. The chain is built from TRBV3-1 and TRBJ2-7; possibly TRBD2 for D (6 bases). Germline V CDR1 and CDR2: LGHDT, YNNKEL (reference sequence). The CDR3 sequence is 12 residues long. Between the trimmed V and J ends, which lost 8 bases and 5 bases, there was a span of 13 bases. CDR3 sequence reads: CASSHGLHEQYF. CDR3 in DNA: TGTGCCAGCTCCCATGGACTACACGAGCAGTACTTC.

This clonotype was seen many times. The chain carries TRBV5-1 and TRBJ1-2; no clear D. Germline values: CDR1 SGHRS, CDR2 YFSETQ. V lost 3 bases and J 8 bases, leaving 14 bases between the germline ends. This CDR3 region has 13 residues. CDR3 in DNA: TGCGCCAGCAGCTACGGGCCACAATTAGGCTACACCTTC. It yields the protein CASSYGPQLGYTF.